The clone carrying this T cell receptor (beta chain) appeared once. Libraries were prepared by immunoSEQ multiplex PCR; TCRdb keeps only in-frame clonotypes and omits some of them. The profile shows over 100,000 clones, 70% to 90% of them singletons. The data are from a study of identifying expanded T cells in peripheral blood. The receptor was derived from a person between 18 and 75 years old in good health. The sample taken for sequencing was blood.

CDR3 coding DNA: TGTGCCAGCAGCGTGTGGGGGGGCAATCAGCCCCAGCATTTT. This translates into CASSVWGGNQPQHF. This chain uses TRBV7-2 with TRBJ1-5; D possibly corresponds to TRBD1 (5 bases). V was shortened by 5 bases and J by 2 bases, with 10 bases between the two germline ends. The CDR3 totals 14 residues. CDR1 and CDR2 from the germline V gene are SGHTA and FQGNSA.